This T cell receptor (beta chain) was captured by sequencing in a study of T cells in localized non-small cell lung cancer. Germline V gene lookup returns CDR1 ENHRY and CDR2 SYGVKD. There are 17 residues in the CDR3. Losses at the gene ends were 2 bases for V and 3 bases for J; bases not matched to a gene: 7. Here immunoSEQ multiplex PCR was the method, and the copy in TCRdb shows in-frame clones only, minus some. Among 25,000 to 30,000 clones listed, around 92% were seen once. Remarks on this clone: As yet, its antigen is unknown.

Study results and caveats: Adjacent lung exhibited a median of 57 among the 100 most abundant tumor clones. Longer overall survival was linked to higher blood T cell density. Because only a single region of the tumor was sequenced, heterogeneity remains possible. Measurement of T cell clonality placed uninvolved adjacent lung highest, above the level in tumor.

This specimen consisted of peripheral blood mononuclear cells, obtained before any cancer treatment. The V gene is TRBV10-3, the J gene TRBJ2-3; 11 positions match TRBD2. The receptor was isolated from a woman aged 40-75 years with stage III lung adenocarcinoma. CDR3 region: CAISEPTSGSRTDTQYF. CDR3 in DNA: TGTGCCATCAGTGAGCCAACTAGCGGGAGTAGGACAGATACGCAGTATTTT.